These T cell receptor beta chains were read from a single sample in a study of blood T cell repertoires in COVID-19. Measured with immunoSEQ multiplex PCR; TCRdb has only the in-frame clones, and not every one. The table includes approximately 130,000 clones, around two thirds detected once. The sequenced sample was peripheral blood. These receptors were taken from a woman in her 70s with acute or convalescent COVID-19. CDR3s leave out the opening cysteine and the closing phenylalanine or tryptophan. A D gene is named only where the DNA matches it firmly.

D gene	J gene	V gene	CDR3 protein
TRBD1	TRBJ2-7	TRBV6-5	ASRGTVSYEQY
TRBD1	TRBJ1-2	TRBV7-2	ASIPDRGRGTYGYT
NA	TRBJ2-1	TRBV18	ASSLGHRYNEQF
NA	TRBJ2-3	TRBV5-6	ASSLGLAATDTQY
NA	TRBJ1-2	TRBV6-4	ASSERGALFSSYT
NA	TRBJ1-5	TRBV5-6	ASSSWALSNQPQH
TRBD1	TRBJ1-4	TRBV4-3	ASSPSGTGHEKLF
NA	TRBJ1-5	TRBV28	ASSLFRDLDSNQPQH
TRBD2	TRBJ2-5	TRBV5-8	ASSKRGVETQY
TRBD1	TRBJ1-2	TRBV6-2/TRBV6-3	ASSGQGTNYGYT
TRBD1	TRBJ1-3	TRBV6-2/TRBV6-3	ASSTGQDGNTIY
TRBD1	TRBJ1-6	TRBV4-1	ASSQALDRGEQVNSPLH
NA	TRBJ2-5	TRBV7-2	ASSQGSGAETQY
TRBD2	TRBJ2-1	TRBV19	ASSTRLAGGPVSYNEQF
NA	TRBJ2-7	TRBV7-9	ASSLSGGRYEQY
NA	TRBJ1-4	TRBV5-5	ASSLNAGSASELF
NA	TRBJ1-2	TRBV30	AWSAREGRGGYT